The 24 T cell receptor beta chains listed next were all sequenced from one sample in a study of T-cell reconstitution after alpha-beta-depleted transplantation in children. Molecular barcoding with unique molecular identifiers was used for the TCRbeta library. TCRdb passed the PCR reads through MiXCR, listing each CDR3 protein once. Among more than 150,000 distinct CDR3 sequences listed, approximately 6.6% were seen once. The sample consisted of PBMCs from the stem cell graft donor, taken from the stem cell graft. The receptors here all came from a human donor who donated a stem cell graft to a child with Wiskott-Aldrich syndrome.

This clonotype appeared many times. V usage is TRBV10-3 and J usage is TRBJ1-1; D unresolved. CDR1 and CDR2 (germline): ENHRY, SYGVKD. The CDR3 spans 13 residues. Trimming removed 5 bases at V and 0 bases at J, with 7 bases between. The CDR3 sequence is CAISTGLNTEAFF. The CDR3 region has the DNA TGTGCCATCAGTACGGGCTTGAACACTGAAGCTTTCTTT.

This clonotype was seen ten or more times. The CDR3 DNA sequence: TGTGCCAGCAGCGCCAGACAGGGGGCAGGCACTGAAGCTTTCTTT. It encodes CASSARQGAGTEAFF. The rearrangement links TRBV5-6 to TRBJ1-1, with 10 positions matching TRBD1. The CDR3 consists of 15 residues. Germline loops: CDR1 SGHDT, CDR2 YYEEEE. V was pared by 4 bases and J by 4 bases, with 7 bases of the junction left unmatched.

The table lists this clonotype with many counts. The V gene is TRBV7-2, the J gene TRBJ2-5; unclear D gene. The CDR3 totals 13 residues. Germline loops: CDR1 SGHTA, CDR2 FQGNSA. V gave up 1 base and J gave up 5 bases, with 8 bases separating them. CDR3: CASSLVYMETQYF. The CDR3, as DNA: TGTGCCAGCAGCTTAGTTTACATGGAGACCCAGTACTTC.

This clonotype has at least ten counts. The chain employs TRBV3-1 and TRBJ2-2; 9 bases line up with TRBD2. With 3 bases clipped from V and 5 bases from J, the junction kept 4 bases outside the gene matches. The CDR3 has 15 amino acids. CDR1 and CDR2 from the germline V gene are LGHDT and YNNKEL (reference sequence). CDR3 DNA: TGTGCCAGCAGCCAGTGGACTAGCGTTACCGGGGAGCTGTTTTTT. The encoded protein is CASSQWTSVTGELFF.

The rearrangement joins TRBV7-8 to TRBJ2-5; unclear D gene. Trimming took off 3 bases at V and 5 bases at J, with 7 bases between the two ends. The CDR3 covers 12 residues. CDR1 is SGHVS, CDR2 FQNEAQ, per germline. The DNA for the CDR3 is TGTGCCAGCAGCTTCGGCTCGGAGACCCAGTACTTC. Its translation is CASSFGSETQYF.

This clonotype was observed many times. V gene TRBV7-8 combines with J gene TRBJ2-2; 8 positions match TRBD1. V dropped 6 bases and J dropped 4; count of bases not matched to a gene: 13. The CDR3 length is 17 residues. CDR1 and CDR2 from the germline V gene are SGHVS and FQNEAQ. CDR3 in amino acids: CASRRRNRQGTTGELFF. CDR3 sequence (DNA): TGTGCCAGCAGACGTCGAAACAGACAGGGGACCACCGGGGAGCTGTTTTTT. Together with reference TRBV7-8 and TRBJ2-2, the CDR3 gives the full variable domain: GAGVSQSPRYKVAKRGQDVALRCDPISGHVSLFWYQQALGQGPEFLTYFQNEAQLDKSGLPSDRFFAERPEGSVSTLKIQRTQQEDSAVYLCASRRRNRQGTTGELFFGEGSRLTVL.

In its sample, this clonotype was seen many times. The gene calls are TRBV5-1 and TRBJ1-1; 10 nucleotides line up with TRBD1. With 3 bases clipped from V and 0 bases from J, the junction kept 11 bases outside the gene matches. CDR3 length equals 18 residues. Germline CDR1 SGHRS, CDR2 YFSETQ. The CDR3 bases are TGCGCCAGCAGCTCTGTAGACAGGGGGCTGTCGATGAACACTGAAGCTTTCTTT. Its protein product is CASSSVDRGLSMNTEAFF.

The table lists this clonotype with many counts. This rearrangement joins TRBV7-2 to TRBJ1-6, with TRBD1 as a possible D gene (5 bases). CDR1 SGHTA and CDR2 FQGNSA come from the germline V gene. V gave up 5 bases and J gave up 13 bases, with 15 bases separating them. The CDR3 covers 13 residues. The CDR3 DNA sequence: TGTGCCAGCAGCCCGGGACCACAGCGGCCCCTCCACTTT. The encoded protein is CASSPGPQRPLHF.

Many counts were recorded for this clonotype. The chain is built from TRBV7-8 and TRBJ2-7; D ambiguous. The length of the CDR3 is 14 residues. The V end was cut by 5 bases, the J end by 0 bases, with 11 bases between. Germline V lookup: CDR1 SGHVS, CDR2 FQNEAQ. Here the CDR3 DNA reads TGTGCCAGCAGCCCAGCTCTGAGCTCCTACGAGCAGTACTTC. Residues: CASSPALSSYEQYF.

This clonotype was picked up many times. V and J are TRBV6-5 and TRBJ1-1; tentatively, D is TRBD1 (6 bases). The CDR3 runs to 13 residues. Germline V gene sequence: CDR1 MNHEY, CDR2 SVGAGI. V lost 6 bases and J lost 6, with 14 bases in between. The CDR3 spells CASRSQGTAEAFF. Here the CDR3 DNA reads TGTGCCAGCAGGAGTCAGGGGACCGCTGAAGCTTTCTTT.

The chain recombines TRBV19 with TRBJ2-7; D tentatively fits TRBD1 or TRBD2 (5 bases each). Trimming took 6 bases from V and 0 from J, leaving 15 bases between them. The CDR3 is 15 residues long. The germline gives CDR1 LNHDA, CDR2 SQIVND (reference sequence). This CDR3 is CASSVASGTSYEQYF. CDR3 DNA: TGTGCCAGTAGCGTCGCATCCGGGACCTCCTACGAGCAGTACTTC.

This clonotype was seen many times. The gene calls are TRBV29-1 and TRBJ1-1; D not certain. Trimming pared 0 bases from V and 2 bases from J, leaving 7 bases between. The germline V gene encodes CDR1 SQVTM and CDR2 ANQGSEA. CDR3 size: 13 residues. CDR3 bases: TGCAGCGTTGAAGATGGATCCAACACTGAAGCTTTCTTT. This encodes CSVEDGSNTEAFF.

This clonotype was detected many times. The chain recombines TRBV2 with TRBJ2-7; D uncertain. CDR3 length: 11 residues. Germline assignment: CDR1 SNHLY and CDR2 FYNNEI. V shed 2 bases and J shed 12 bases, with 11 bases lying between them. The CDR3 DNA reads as TGTGCCAGCAGTGAATCCGGTCCCACGTACTTC. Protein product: CASSESGPTYF.

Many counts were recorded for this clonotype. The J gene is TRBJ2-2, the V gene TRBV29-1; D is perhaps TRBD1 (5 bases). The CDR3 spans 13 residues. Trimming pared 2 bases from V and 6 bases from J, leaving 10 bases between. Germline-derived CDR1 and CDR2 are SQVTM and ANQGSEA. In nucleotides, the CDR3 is TGCAGCGTTGAATGGACATCCCCCGGGGAGCTGTTTTTT. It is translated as CSVEWTSPGELFF.

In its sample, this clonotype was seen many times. This CDR3 reads CASSLSAGVYNEQFF. CDR3 coding DNA: TGTGCCAGCAGCTTGTCGGCAGGGGTCTACAATGAGCAGTTCTTC. V usage is TRBV5-6 and J usage is TRBJ2-1; a possible D gene is TRBD1 (6 bases). The germline CDR1 and CDR2 sequences are SGHDT and YYEEEE. This CDR3 contains 15 residues. The V and J ends lost 1 base and 3 bases respectively, with 11 bases between them.

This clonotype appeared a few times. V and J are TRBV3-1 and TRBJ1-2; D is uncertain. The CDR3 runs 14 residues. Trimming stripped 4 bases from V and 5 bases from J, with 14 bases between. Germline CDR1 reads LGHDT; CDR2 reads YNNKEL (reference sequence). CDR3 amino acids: CASSRGPWGYGYTF. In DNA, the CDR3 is TGTGCCAGCAGCCGAGGGCCATGGGGTTATGGCTACACCTTC. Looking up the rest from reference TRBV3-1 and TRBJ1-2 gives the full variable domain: DTAVSQTPKYLVTQMGNDKSIKCEQNLGHDTMYWYKQDSKKFLKIMFSYNNKELIINETVPNRFSPKSPDKAHLNLHINSLELGDSAVYFCASSRGPWGYGYTFGSGTRLTVV.

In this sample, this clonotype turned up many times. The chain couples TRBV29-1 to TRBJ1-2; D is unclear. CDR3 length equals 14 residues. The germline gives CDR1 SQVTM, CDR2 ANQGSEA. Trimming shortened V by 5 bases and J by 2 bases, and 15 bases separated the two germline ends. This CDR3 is CSVPSPRGNYGYTF. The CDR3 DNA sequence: TGCAGCGTTCCATCGCCGAGAGGAAACTATGGCTACACCTTC.

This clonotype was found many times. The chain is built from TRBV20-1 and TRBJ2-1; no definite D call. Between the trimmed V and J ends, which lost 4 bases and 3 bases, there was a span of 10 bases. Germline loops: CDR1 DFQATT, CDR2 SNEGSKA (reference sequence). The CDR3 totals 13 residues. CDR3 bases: TGCAGTGCTAAGCCTGGCCACTACAATGAGCAGTTCTTC. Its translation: CSAKPGHYNEQFF.

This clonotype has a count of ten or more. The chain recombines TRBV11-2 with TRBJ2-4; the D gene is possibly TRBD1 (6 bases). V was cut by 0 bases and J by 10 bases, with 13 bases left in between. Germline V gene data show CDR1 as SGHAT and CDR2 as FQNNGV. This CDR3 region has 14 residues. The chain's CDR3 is CASSLEIQGRIQYF. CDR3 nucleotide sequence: TGTGCCAGCAGCTTAGAGATACAGGGACGAATTCAGTACTTC.

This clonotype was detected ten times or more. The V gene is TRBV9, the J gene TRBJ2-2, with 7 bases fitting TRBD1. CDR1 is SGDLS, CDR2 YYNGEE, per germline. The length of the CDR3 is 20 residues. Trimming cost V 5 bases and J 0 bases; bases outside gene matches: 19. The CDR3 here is CASSKKGIGQAWSNTGELFF. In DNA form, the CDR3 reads TGTGCCAGCAGTAAAAAAGGAATTGGACAGGCCTGGTCGAACACCGGGGAGCTGTTTTTT.

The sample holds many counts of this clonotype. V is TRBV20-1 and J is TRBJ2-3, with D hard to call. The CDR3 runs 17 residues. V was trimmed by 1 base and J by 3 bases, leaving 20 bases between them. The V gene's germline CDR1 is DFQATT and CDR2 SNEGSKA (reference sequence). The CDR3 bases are TGCAGTGCTAGAGCCCTCCGCCAATCGAAATATACAGATACGCAGTATTTT. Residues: CSARALRQSKYTDTQYF.

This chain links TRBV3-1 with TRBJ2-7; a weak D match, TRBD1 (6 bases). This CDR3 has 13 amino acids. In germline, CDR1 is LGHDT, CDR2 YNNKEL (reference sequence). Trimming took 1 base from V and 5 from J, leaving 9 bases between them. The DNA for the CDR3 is TGTGCCAGCAGCCAAGGAGGGGGTGACGAGCAGTACTTC. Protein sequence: CASSQGGGDEQYF.

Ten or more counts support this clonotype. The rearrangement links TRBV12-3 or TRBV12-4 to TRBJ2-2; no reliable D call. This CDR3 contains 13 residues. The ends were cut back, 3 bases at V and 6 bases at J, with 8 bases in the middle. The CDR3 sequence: CASSLLIPGELFF. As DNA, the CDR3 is TGTGCCAGCAGTTTGCTGATTCCCGGGGAGCTGTTTTTT.

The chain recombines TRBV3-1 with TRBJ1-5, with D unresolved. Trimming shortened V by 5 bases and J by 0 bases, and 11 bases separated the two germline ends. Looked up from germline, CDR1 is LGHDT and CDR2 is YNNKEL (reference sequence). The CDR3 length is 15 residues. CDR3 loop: CASSYRPGSNQPQHF. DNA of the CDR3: TGTGCCAGCAGCTACCGGCCCGGTAGCAATCAGCCCCAGCATTTT.